One T cell receptor (beta chain) is described in this entry. The source of the sample is a study of blood T cell repertoires in COVID-19. The germline V gene encodes CDR1 MNHEY and CDR2 SVGAGI. The CDR3 runs 13 residues. Trimming left V 6 bases short and J 6 bases short, with 15 bases between. Measured with immunoSEQ multiplex PCR; TCRdb has only the in-frame clones, and not every one. Here the sample spans roughly 200,000 clones, about 83% being singletons. This receptor was identified in a woman younger than 35 who had recovered from COVID-19. The rearrangement joins TRBV6-5 to TRBJ2-7, with D possibly TRBD2 on 6 matching bases. Source material: peripheral blood. CDR3 in amino acids: CASRIFGGGEQYF. Here the CDR3 DNA reads TGTGCCAGCAGGATATTCGGGGGTGGCGAGCAGTACTTC.